Below are 23 T cell receptor beta chains sequenced from a single sample in a study of monozygotic twins with inflammatory bowel disease. TCRdb reprocessed the 5' RACE reads, keeping one entry per CDR3 protein, no DNA. This sample's table reports some 170,000 distinct CDR3 sequences. The specimen sequenced was blood. These receptor sequences come from a human donor with ulcerative colitis or Crohn's disease, or a healthy co-twin of an affected twin (not recorded which).

This chain uses TRBV7-2 with TRBJ2-4. From germline, CDR1 is SGHTA and CDR2 FQGNSA. This CDR3 region has 15 residues. The chain's CDR3 is CASSFQHQAKNIQYF.

The chain links TRBV5-4 to TRBJ2-1; lacking DNA, the TRBD2 call made by TCRdb goes unchecked. This CDR3 contains 15 residues. Germline loops: CDR1 SGHNT, CDR2 YYREEE (reference sequence). The CDR3 loop reads CASSGLAGGGDEQFF.

V gene TRBV5-1 combines with J gene TRBJ2-7; TCRdb picks TRBD1, but there is no DNA to check that call. Germline V gene lookup returns CDR1 SGHRS and CDR2 YFSETQ. This CDR3 has 15 amino acids. This CDR3 is CASSPRTGVDYEQYF. Combining the CDR3 with reference TRBV5-1 and TRBJ2-7 gives the whole variable domain KAGVTQTPRYLIKTRGQQVTLSCSPISGHRSVSWYQQTPGQGLQFLFEYFSETQRNKGNFPGRFSGRQFSNSRSEMNVSTLELGDSALYLCASSPRTGVDYEQYFGPGTRLTVT.

This CDR3 reads CASSLKTSGGNTGELFF. The chain is built from TRBV3-1 and TRBJ2-2; no DNA is available, so the TRBD2 call from TCRdb remains unchecked. This CDR3 comprises 17 residues. From germline, CDR1 is LGHDT and CDR2 YNNKEL (reference sequence).

The J gene is TRBJ1-2, the V gene TRBV28. Germline-derived CDR1 and CDR2 are MDHEN and SYDVKM. The CDR3 extends over 15 amino acids. The CDR3 sequence: CASSLRVEANYGYTF.

V usage is TRBV5-1 and J usage is TRBJ1-1. The CDR3 consists of 15 residues. CDR1 and CDR2 from the germline V gene are SGHRS and YFSETQ. CDR3: CASSLAYRGDSEAFF.

J is TRBJ1-1 and V is TRBV29-1. From germline, CDR1 is SQVTM and CDR2 ANQGSEA. The CDR3 consists of 12 residues. This CDR3 is CSTHSDWSRAFF.

The CDR3 here is CASSIDGTGGTGELFF. The chain joins TRBV5-1 to TRBJ2-2; TCRdb names TRBD1, which stays unverified in the absence of DNA. The CDR3 spans 16 residues. Germline values: CDR1 SGHRS, CDR2 YFSETQ. Supplemented by reference TRBV5-1 and TRBJ2-2, the full variable domain reads KAGVTQTPRYLIKTRGQQVTLSCSPISGHRSVSWYQQTPGQGLQFLFEYFSETQRNKGNFPGRFSGRQFSNSRSEMNVSTLELGDSALYLCASSIDGTGGTGELFFGEGSRLTVL.

J is TRBJ1-2 and V is TRBV7-9. The germline CDR1 and CDR2 sequences are SEHNR and FQNEAQ (reference sequence). There are 14 residues in the CDR3. CDR3 loop: CASSLTEANYGYTF.

This chain connects TRBV20-1 to TRBJ2-7; without DNA, the TCRdb call of TRBD1 cannot be checked. Germline V gene data show CDR1 as DFQATT and CDR2 as SNEGSKA (reference sequence). CDR3 size: 16 residues. The CDR3 sequence is CSARDGPPRAFYEQYF.

The chain has TRBV7-9 and TRBJ2-2; TCRdb calls TRBD2, which cannot be checked without DNA. In germline, CDR1 is SEHNR, CDR2 FQNEAQ (reference sequence). CDR3 length: 16 amino acids. The CDR3 sequence is CASSSAIAGWSGELFF.

This chain connects TRBV20-1 to TRBJ2-1; TCRdb selects TRBD2, and the lack of DNA leaves this call unchecked. Germline V CDR1 and CDR2: DFQATT, SNEGSKA (reference sequence). This CDR3 has 16 amino acids. This chain's CDR3 is CSARGLAGPNNNEQFF.

This chain connects TRBV5-1 to TRBJ2-2; TCRdb calls TRBD2, which cannot be checked without DNA. Looked up from germline, CDR1 is SGHRS and CDR2 is YFSETQ. This CDR3 region has 16 residues. CDR3 protein: CASSLRLAGVTGELFF.

This chain links TRBV7-2 with TRBJ2-1; TCRdb lists TRBD2, though no DNA is available to test this call. Germline V gene lookup returns CDR1 SGHTA and CDR2 FQGNSA. There are 16 residues in the CDR3. CDR3 sequence: CASSLAAGLGFNEQFF.

The rearrangement links TRBV19 to TRBJ2-3. CDR1 LNHDA and CDR2 SQIVND come from the germline V gene (reference sequence). CDR3 length: 14 residues. CDR3 protein: CASSIGLGADTQYF.

V is TRBV9 and J is TRBJ2-7; the TCRdb D gene call, TRBD1, has no DNA to confirm it. This CDR3 region has 15 residues. Germline V lookup: CDR1 SGDLS, CDR2 YYNGEE. CDR3 amino acids: CASSVGRAGPYEQYF.

This rearrangement joins TRBV18 to TRBJ1-4. Germline-derived CDR1 and CDR2 are KGHSH and LQKENI. The CDR3 covers 13 residues. This CDR3 reads CASSPRGGEKLFF.

This sequence joins TRBV6-6 and TRBJ1-2. This CDR3 comprises 14 residues. CDR1 and CDR2 from the germline V gene are MNHNY and SVGAGI (reference sequence). CDR3: CASSYRATGYGYTF.

The rearrangement uses TRBV29-1 and TRBJ1-4; TCRdb returns TRBD1, unconfirmable since there is no DNA. Germline V gives CDR1 SQVTM, CDR2 ANQGSEA. The CDR3 loop spans 15 amino acids. The CDR3 region is CSVGTGGLANEKLFF.

The chain has TRBV7-6 and TRBJ2-7; no DNA is available, so the TRBD2 call from TCRdb remains unchecked. This CDR3 comprises 13 residues. Per the germline V gene, CDR1 is SGHVS and CDR2 is FNYEAQ. CDR3 region: CASSLEVTYEQYF.

J is TRBJ2-1 and V is TRBV5-1; TCRdb designates TRBD1, a call that cannot be tested without DNA. This CDR3 has 15 residues. Germline V lookup: CDR1 SGHRS, CDR2 YFSETQ. CDR3 amino acids: CASSLGQGAHNEQFF.

The V call is TRBV6-6, the J call TRBJ2-7. CDR1 is MNHNY, CDR2 SVGAGI, per germline (reference sequence). The CDR3 spans 14 residues. This chain's CDR3 is CASSYPTAAYEQYF.

The chain carries TRBV5-5 and TRBJ1-6; TCRdb designates TRBD1, a call that cannot be tested without DNA. Germline lookup yields CDR1 SGHKS and CDR2 YYEKEE (reference sequence). This CDR3 has 16 amino acids. The CDR3 sequence: CASSLGGQGKNSPLHF.